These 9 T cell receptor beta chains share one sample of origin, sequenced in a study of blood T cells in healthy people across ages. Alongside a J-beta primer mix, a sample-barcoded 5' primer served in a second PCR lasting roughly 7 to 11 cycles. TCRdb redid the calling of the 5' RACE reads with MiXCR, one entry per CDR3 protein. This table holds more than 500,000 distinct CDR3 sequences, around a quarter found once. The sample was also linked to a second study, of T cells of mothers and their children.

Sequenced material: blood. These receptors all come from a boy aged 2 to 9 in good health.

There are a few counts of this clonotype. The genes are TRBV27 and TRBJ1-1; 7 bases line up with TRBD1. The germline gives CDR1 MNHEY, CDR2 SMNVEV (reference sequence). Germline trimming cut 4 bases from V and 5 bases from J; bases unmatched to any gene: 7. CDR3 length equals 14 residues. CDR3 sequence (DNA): TGTGCCAGCAGTTCCTTTAGACAGGGTACTGAAGCTTTCTTT. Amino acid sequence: CASSSFRQGTEAFF.

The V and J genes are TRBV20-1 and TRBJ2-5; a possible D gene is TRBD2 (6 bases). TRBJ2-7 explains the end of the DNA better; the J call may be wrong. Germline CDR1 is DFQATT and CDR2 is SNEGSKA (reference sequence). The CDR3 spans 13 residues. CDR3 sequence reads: CSATLGGPYEQYF. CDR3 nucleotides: TGCAGTGCTACCCTCGGAGGGCCCTACGAGCAGTACTTC.

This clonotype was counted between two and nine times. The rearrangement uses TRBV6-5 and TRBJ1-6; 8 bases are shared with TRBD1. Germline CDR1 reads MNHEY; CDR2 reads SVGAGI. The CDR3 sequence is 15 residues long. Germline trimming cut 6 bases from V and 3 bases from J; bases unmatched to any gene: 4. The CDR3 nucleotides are TGTGCCAGCAGAGGACAGGGCAACTATAATTCACCCCTCCACTTT. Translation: CASRGQGNYNSPLHF.

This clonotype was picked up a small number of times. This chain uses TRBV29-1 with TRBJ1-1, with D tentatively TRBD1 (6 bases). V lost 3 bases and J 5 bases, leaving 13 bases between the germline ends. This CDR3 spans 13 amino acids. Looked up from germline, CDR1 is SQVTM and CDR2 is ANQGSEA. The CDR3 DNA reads TGCAGCGTTGACGGGGGGCGGGGAACTGAAGCTTTCTTT. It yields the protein CSVDGGRGTEAFF.

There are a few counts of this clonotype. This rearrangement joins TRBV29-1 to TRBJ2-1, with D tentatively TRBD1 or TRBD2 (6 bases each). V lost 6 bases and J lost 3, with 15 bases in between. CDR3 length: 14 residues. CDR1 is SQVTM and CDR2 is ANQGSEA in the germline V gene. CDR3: CSVGGRDNYNEQFF. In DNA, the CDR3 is TGCAGCGTCGGGGGCAGGGATAACTACAATGAGCAGTTCTTC.

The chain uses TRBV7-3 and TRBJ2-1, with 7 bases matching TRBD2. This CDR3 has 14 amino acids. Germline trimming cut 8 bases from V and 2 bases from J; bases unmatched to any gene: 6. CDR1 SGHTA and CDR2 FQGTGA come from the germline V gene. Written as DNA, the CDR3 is TGTGCCAGCGGGGGGGGGATCGCCTACAATGAGCAGTTCTTC. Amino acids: CASGGGIAYNEQFF.

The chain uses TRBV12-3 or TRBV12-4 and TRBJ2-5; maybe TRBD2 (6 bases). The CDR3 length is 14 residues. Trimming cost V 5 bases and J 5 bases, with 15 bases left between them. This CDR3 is CASSQTRTYETQYF. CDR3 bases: TGTGCCAGCAGTCAGACTAGGACTTATGAGACCCAGTACTTC.

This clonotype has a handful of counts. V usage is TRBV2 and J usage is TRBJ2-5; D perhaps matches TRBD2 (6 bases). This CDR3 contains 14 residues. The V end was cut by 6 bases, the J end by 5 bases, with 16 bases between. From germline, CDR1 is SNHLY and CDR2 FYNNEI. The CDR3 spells CASRTLANLETQYF. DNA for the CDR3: TGTGCCAGCAGGACACTAGCTAACCTGGAGACCCAGTACTTC.

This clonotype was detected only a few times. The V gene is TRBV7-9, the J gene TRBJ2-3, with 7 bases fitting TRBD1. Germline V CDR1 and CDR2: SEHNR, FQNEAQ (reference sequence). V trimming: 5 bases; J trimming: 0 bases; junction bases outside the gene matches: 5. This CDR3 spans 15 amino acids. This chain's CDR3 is CASSRDRASTDTQYF. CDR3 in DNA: TGTGCCAGCAGCAGAGACAGGGCTAGCACAGATACGCAGTATTTT.